Each of the 13 T cell receptor beta chains below was sequenced from the same sample in a study of breast tumors, draining lymph nodes, adjacent tissues. The lymph nodes were axillary draining lymph nodes from breast cancer patients. Each CDR3 protein gets one entry after TCRdb re-called the multiplex PCR reads with MiXCR. The repertoire holds roughly 130,000 distinct CDR3 sequences, with 15% to 20% as singletons. Sequencing was done on a sample of axillary lymph node tissue. Receptors were obtained from a female donor with breast cancer. Some clones in this sample may be carry-over from other donors' samples.

This clonotype was detected only a few times. This clone may be a read error of a much larger clone one base away. The CDR3 bases are TGCAGCGTTGATTCAGGGCCTGGAGACACCATATATTTT. It translates to CSVDSGPGDTIYF. The J gene is TRBJ1-3, the V gene TRBV29-1; D is perhaps TRBD1 (5 bases). Germline V CDR1 and CDR2: SQVTM, ANQGSEA. The CDR3 extends over 13 amino acids. The entire variable domain, with the rest obtained from reference TRBV29-1 and TRBJ1-3, is as follows: SAVISQKPSRDICQRGTSLTIQCQVDSQVTMMFWYRQQPGQSLTLIATANQGSEATYESGFVIDKFPISRPNLTFSTLTVSNMSPEDSSIYLCSVDSGPGDTIYFGEGSWLTVV.

This clonotype was counted ten times or more. The V call is TRBV2, the J call TRBJ2-5, with D maybe TRBD1 (6 bases). Trimming took off 6 bases at V and 5 bases at J, with 10 bases between the two ends. CDR3 length equals 12 residues. In germline, CDR1 is SNHLY, CDR2 FYNNEI. The CDR3 protein is CASRTGAETQYF. The CDR3 nucleotides read TGTGCCAGCAGGACAGGTGCGGAGACCCAGTACTTC. Filled out from reference TRBV2 and TRBJ2-5, the complete variable domain reads EPEVTQTPSHQVTQMGQEVILRCVPISNHLYFYWYRQILGQKVEFLVSFYNNEISEKSEIFDDQFSVERPDGSNFTLKIRSTKLEDSAMYFCASRTGAETQYFGPGTRLLVL.

This clonotype was counted many times. This chain connects TRBV27 to TRBJ1-6; D is possibly TRBD1 (5 bases). Germline CDR1 and CDR2: MNHEY and SMNVEV (reference sequence). The V end lost 9 bases, the J end lost 3 bases, and 15 bases lay between the germline ends. The CDR3 has 15 residues. CDR3 DNA: TGTGCCAGGAGGAAGTGGGGCGGCTATAATTCACCCCTCCACTTT. This gives the protein CARRKWGGYNSPLHF.

The chain couples TRBV3-1 to TRBJ2-5, with D uncertain. CDR3 length: 16 residues. V gave up 2 bases and J gave up 5 bases, with 18 bases separating them. Germline assignment: CDR1 LGHDT and CDR2 YNNKEL (reference sequence). CDR3 in amino acids: CASSQPRTGWTETQYF. In DNA, the CDR3 is TGTGCCAGCAGCCAACCCAGGACGGGTTGGACCGAGACCCAGTACTTC.

Ten or more counts support this clonotype. CDR3 sequence reads: CASSQLGGYEQYF. The CDR3 coding sequence is TGTGCCAGCAGCCAACTCGGGGGGTACGAGCAGTACTTC. The chain couples TRBV3-1 to TRBJ2-7, with 7 bases lining up with TRBD2. The CDR3 is 13 amino acids. Losses at the gene ends were 2 bases for V and 4 bases for J; bases not matched to a gene: 2. CDR1 is LGHDT and CDR2 is YNNKEL in the germline V gene (reference sequence).

Ten or more counts support this clonotype. The chain employs TRBV11-2 and TRBJ2-5; D possibly matches TRBD1 or TRBD2 (5 bases each). The V and J ends lost 5 bases and 9 bases respectively, with 22 bases between them. This CDR3 has 15 residues. Germline lookup yields CDR1 SGHAT and CDR2 FQNNGV. As DNA, the CDR3 is TGTGCCAGCAGCCACCGGGACGGCCCATATACGGCCCAGTACTTC. Its protein is CASSHRDGPYTAQYF.

This clonotype has a count of ten or more. The CDR3 region has the DNA TGTGCCAGCAGCTTAGGGCAGGGGGCTAAGTTCTTC. Protein sequence: CASSLGQGAKFF. J is TRBJ2-1 and V is TRBV7-9; 8 bases match TRBD1. V gave up 1 base and J gave up 14 bases; unmatched junction bases: 4. Germline V gives CDR1 SEHNR, CDR2 FQNEAQ (reference sequence). This CDR3 has 12 residues. Drawing the rest from reference TRBV7-9 and TRBJ2-1, the complete variable domain is DTGVSQNPRHKITKRGQNVTFRCDPISEHNRLYWYRQTLGQGPEFLTYFQNEAQLEKSRLLSDRFSAERPKGSFSTLEIQRTEQGDSAMYLCASSLGQGAKFFGPGTRLTVL.

This clonotype was counted many times. The rearrangement joins TRBV27 to TRBJ2-7; maybe TRBD1 (5 bases). The V end was cut by 3 bases, the J end by 5 bases, with 8 bases between. Germline V gives CDR1 MNHEY, CDR2 SMNVEV (reference sequence). The CDR3 has 12 residues. CDR3 region: CASSFIGDEQYF. The CDR3 DNA is TGTGCCAGCAGTTTTATAGGGGACGAGCAGTACTTC.

Ten or more counts support this clonotype. The chain links TRBV7-9 to TRBJ2-2, with 9 bases lining up with TRBD2. With 3 bases clipped from V and 5 bases from J, the junction kept 1 base outside the gene matches. The CDR3 is 14 amino acids. The V gene's germline CDR1 is SEHNR and CDR2 FQNEAQ (reference sequence). The CDR3: CASSFGLATGELFF. Here the CDR3 DNA reads TGTGCCAGCAGCTTCGGACTAGCGACCGGGGAGCTGTTTTTT.

This chain links TRBV6-2 or TRBV6-3 with TRBJ1-2; 7 bases are a match to TRBD1. The junction had 8 bases not matched to a gene; V was cut back by 6 bases and J by 7 bases. CDR3 length: 13 amino acids. Germline CDR1 and CDR2: MNHEY and SVGEGT. The DNA of the CDR3 is TGTGCCAGCAGACAGGGACAGCTTGGTGGCTACACCTTC. The encoded protein is CASRQGQLGGYTF.

Concerning this clonotype itself: A much larger clone lies a single base off, so this may be a read error. The DNA of the CDR3 is TGTGCCTGCGGCGCGGGAGCGGTCACAGATACGCAGTATTTT. This gives the protein CACGAGAVTDTQYF. The chain couples TRBV2 to TRBJ2-3; 7 nucleotides match TRBD2. Per the germline V gene, CDR1 is SNHLY and CDR2 is FYNNEI. The CDR3 contains 14 residues. V dropped 11 bases and J dropped 2; count of bases not matched to a gene: 10.

This clonotype was observed many times. The gene calls are TRBV5-1 and TRBJ2-5, with D tentatively TRBD2 (6 bases). V was clipped by 6 bases and J by 5 bases, with 17 bases between them. The CDR3 length is 14 residues. Germline values: CDR1 SGHRS, CDR2 YFSETQ. This CDR3 is CASIRDLNGETQYF. The DNA for the CDR3 is TGCGCCAGCATCCGGGACTTGAACGGGGAGACCCAGTACTTC.

This clonotype was seen repeatedly, ten times or more. The V and J genes are TRBV7-9 and TRBJ2-7; 15 bases fit TRBD2. The CDR3 loop spans 15 amino acids. CDR1 is SEHNR, CDR2 FQNEAQ, per germline (reference sequence). The ends lost 5 bases at V and 7 bases at J; junction bases unmatched: 6. CDR3 amino acids: CASSAGLAGGLEQYF. CDR3 DNA sequence: TGTGCCAGCAGCGCCGGACTAGCGGGAGGGCTTGAGCAGTACTTC.